The present entry profiles one T cell receptor beta chain with its context. This record comes from a study of T cell changes during pregnancy in multiple sclerosis. Produced via immunoSEQ multiplex PCR; TCRdb's table is partial and in-frame only. This table has tens of thousands of clones, over 90% appearing once. Trimming pared 7 bases from V and 1 base from J, leaving 16 bases between. The CDR3 runs 14 residues. Per germline, CDR1 SQVTM and CDR2 ANQGSEA. The chain is built from TRBV29-1 and TRBJ2-5; weak D call: TRBD1 (5 bases). The sample was peripheral blood, taken after pregnancy. This TCR derives from a female donor with multiple sclerosis, enrolled in a pregnancy study. CDR3 region: CSATQGSFQETQYF. The CDR3 DNA reads TGCAGCGCAACCCAGGGCTCCTTCCAAGAGACCCAGTACTTC.